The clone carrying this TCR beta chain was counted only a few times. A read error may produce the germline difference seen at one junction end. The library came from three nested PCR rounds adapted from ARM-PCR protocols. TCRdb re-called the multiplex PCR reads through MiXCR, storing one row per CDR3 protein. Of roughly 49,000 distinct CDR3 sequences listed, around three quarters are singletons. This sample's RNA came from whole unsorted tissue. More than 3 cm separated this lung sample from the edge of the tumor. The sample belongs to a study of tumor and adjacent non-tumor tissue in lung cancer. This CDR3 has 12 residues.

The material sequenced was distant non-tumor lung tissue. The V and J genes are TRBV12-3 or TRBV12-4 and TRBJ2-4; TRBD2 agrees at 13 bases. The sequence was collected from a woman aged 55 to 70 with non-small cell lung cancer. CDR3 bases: TGTGCCGGCAGCTCGGGACTAGCGGGATTGTGCTTC. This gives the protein CAGSSGLAGLCF.